This T cell receptor (beta chain) was sequenced for a study of PD-1 blockade in classical Hodgkin lymphoma. Regarding the study as a whole: In CD4+ cells, TCR diversity went up significantly by C4D1, but in CD8+ cells it did not. Differences between repertoires have undefined causes, possibly disease activity or prior therapy.

Every patient experienced relapse after autologous stem cell transplantation, and brentuximab vedotin exposure varied. Assay: immunoSEQ multiplex PCR; the TCRdb copy retains only in-frame clones and omits some. The repertoire holds over 25,000 clones, with approximately 87% as singletons. The CDR3 loop spans 14 amino acids. Germline-derived CDR1 and CDR2 are SGHRS and YFSETQ. J lost 6 bases, V lost 3 bases, and 8 bases had no gene match. On this clone itself: Its antigen remains unidentified.

The chain couples TRBV5-1 to TRBJ2-7; 8 bases agree with TRBD1. Sequencing used peripheral blood mononuclear cells (PBMCs), obtained before the second cycle of nivolumab. This TCR was recovered from a human donor with classical Hodgkin lymphoma. The CDR3 is CASSSGTGYIEQYF. The CDR3 coding sequence is TGCGCCAGCAGCTCCGGGACAGGTTATATCGAGCAGTACTTC.